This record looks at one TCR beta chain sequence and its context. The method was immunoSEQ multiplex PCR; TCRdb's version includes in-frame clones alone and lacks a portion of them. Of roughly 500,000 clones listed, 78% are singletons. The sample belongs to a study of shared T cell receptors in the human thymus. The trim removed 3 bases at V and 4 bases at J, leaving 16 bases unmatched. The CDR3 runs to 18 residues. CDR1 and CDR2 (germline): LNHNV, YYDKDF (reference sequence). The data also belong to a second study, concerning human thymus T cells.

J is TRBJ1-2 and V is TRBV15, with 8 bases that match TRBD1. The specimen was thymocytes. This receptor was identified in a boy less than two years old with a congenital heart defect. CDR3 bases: TGTGCCACCAGCAGTGCCCTAGGGGACAGGAAGAATCTCTATGGCTACACCTTC. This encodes CATSSALGDRKNLYGYTF.